This is a list of T cell receptor beta chains from one sample in a study of T-cell memory formation after mild COVID-19. In TCRdb, the 5' RACE reads were re-called with MiXCR into one record per CDR3 protein. The profile covers 350,000 to 500,000 distinct CDR3 sequences, with 20% appearing a single time and around 9.2% taken by the ten largest. The specimen sequenced was PBMCs or a T cell subset sorted from them (not recorded which). The receptors stem from an adult woman who had mild COVID-19 (a few samples of this study predate the infection). Cell type and time point are not known. Both conserved end residues are part of each CDR3. Each record gives: J gene, clone size, D gene, V gene, CDR3 protein, CDR3 DNA. D genes are given only for firm matches. For some rows the clone size is stated as once, few or many, or as a class when expanded; others skip it.

TRBJ2-7	-	-	TRBV6-1	CASSEIRGPYDQYF	TGTGCCAGCAGTGAGATCAGGGGACCATACGATCAGTACTTC
TRBJ2-3	few	-	TRBV20-1	CSAKRRSTDTQYF	TGCAGTGCTAAAAGAAGAAGCACAGATACGCAGTATTTT
TRBJ2-1	few	TRBD2	TRBV5-4	CASSLIIAGVYNEQFF	TGTGCCAGCAGCTTGATTATAGCGGGGGTTTACAATGAGCAGTTCTTC
TRBJ2-2	-	TRBD2	TRBV9	CASSVRSGRTGELFF	TGTGCCAGCAGCGTGCGTAGCGGGAGGACCGGGGAGCTGTTTTTT
TRBJ1-2	once	TRBD1	TRBV7-8	CASSLARGQAGYTF	TGTGCCAGCAGCTTAGCTAGGGGGCAGGCTGGCTACACCTTC
TRBJ2-2	few	-	TRBV12-3/TRBV12-4	CASSPLIGSTTGELFF	TGTGCCAGCAGCCCTCTTATCGGGAGCACTACCGGGGAGCTGTTTTTT
TRBJ2-3	-	TRBD2	TRBV7-9	CASSLSEASGYTDTQYF	TGTGCCAGCAGCTTAAGCGAGGCTAGCGGATACACAGATACGCAGTATTTT
TRBJ1-2	-	-	TRBV19	CASSSAPRGARGYTF	TGTGCCAGTAGTTCCGCCCCAAGGGGCGCTAGGGGCTACACCTTC
TRBJ1-4	few	-	TRBV15	CATSRVSAVRNEKLFF	TGTGCCACCAGCAGAGTGTCGGCAGTTAGGAATGAAAAACTGTTTTTT
TRBJ2-6	-	-	TRBV20-1	CSARGGFYSGANVLTF	TGCAGTGCCCGCGGCGGGTTCTACTCCGGGGCCAACGTCCTGACTTTC
TRBJ1-1	-	TRBD1	TRBV12-3/TRBV12-4	CASSSDRGPYGRAFF	TGTGCCAGCAGTTCCGACAGGGGGCCGTATGGTCGGGCTTTCTTT
TRBJ2-7	-	TRBD1	TRBV20-1	CSARDRTQYEQYF	TGCAGTGCTAGGGACAGGACCCAGTACGAGCAGTACTTC
TRBJ1-4	few	-	TRBV12-3/TRBV12-4	CASSLGLGGTNEKLFF	TGTGCCAGCAGCCTAGGGTTAGGGGGAACTAATGAAAAACTGTTTTTT
TRBJ2-5	-	-	TRBV5-1	CASSRTGGEEETQYF	TGCGCCAGCAGCAGGACGGGGGGCGAGGAGGAGACCCAGTACTTC
TRBJ2-1	many	-	TRBV27	CASFSGERNNEQFF	TGTGCCAGTTTCTCCGGGGAAAGGAACAATGAGCAGTTCTTC
TRBJ2-1	-	TRBD2	TRBV12-3/TRBV12-4	CASSFSSGIYNEQFF	TGTGCCAGCAGTTTTTCTAGCGGGATCTACAATGAGCAGTTCTTC
TRBJ2-5	-	-	TRBV6-6	CASSLGPGVAQETQYF	TGTGCCAGCAGTCTGGGCCCGGGAGTGGCGCAAGAGACCCAGTACTTC
TRBJ1-1	few	TRBD1	TRBV10-3	CAISEPGQANTEAFF	TGTGCCATCAGTGAGCCTGGACAGGCGAACACTGAAGCTTTCTTT
TRBJ1-1	-	-	TRBV27	CASRPGVVTEAFF	TGTGCCAGCAGACCAGGGGTGGTAACTGAAGCTTTCTTT
TRBJ2-3	-	TRBD2	TRBV2	CASSQTSGGSTDTQYF	TGTGCCAGCAGTCAGACTAGCGGGGGGTCCACAGATACGCAGTATTTT
TRBJ2-7	-	-	TRBV7-3	CASSLISSYEQYF	TGTGCCAGCAGCTTAATTTCTTCTTACGAGCAGTACTTC
TRBJ2-3	-	-	TRBV28	CASTEGTSTDTQYF	TGTGCCAGCACGGAAGGGACTAGCACAGATACGCAGTATTTT
TRBJ2-7	-	TRBD2	TRBV3-1	CASSQDGGSSYEQYF	TGTGCCAGCAGCCAAGACGGGGGGAGCTCCTACGAGCAGTACTTC
TRBJ2-2	-	-	TRBV11-2	CAILASAGELFF	TGTGCTATCTTAGCGAGTGCCGGGGAGCTGTTTTTT
TRBJ1-2	-	-	TRBV19	CASNSVGGQGNYGYTF	TGTGCCAGTAACTCCGTGGGGGGGCAGGGCAACTATGGCTACACCTTC
TRBJ1-1	-	-	TRBV27	CASSSPLTEAFF	TGTGCCAGCAGTTCTCCCCTCACTGAAGCTTTCTTT
TRBJ2-7	-	TRBD1	TRBV20-1	CSASQDRGSFLYEQYF	TGCAGTGCTAGCCAGGACAGGGGGTCCTTCTTGTACGAGCAGTACTTC
TRBJ2-7	few	TRBD1	TRBV7-2	CASSSDRAREQYF	TGTGCCAGCAGCTCGGACAGGGCGAGGGAGCAGTACTTC
TRBJ2-7	-	-	TRBV5-4	CASSLGAALSYEQYF	TGTGCCAGCAGCTTGGGGGCAGCTCTCTCCTACGAGCAGTACTTC
TRBJ2-3	many	-	TRBV5-1	CASSRRPLDSTDTQYF	TGCGCCAGCAGCCGACGACCCCTAGACTCCACAGATACGCAGTATTTT
TRBJ2-4	-	-	TRBV20-1	CSAIWGPKNIQYF	TGCAGTGCTATTTGGGGACCCAAAAACATTCAGTACTTC
TRBJ2-7	few	TRBD1	TRBV6-5	CACSLARGTVDEQYF	TGTGCCTGTAGCCTGGCCAGGGGGACCGTCGACGAGCAGTACTTC
TRBJ2-3	-	-	TRBV6-4	CASSRPLGDTQYF	TGTGCCAGCAGCCGCCCACTGGGAGATACGCAGTATTTT
TRBJ2-7	few	-	TRBV7-9	CASSRTGDRDEQYF	TGTGCCAGCAGCCGCACGGGGGATAGGGACGAGCAGTACTTC
TRBJ2-2	few	-	TRBV2	CASSGRTAGGELFF	TGTGCCAGCAGTGGTCGGACAGCTGGCGGGGAGCTGTTTTTT
TRBJ2-3	once	TRBD1	TRBV6-5	CASSYSGTGARDTQYF	TGTGCCAGCAGCTACAGCGGGACAGGGGCGCGTGATACGCAGTATTTT
TRBJ2-7	-	TRBD2	TRBV6-5	CASSIRTSGTSSYEQYF	TGTGCCAGCAGTATCCGGACTAGCGGGACGAGCTCCTACGAGCAGTACTTC
TRBJ1-1	-	-	TRBV12-3/TRBV12-4	CASSLQGRMNTEAFF	TGTGCCAGCAGTTTACAGGGCCGGATGAACACTGAAGCTTTCTTT
TRBJ2-2	-	TRBD1	TRBV18	CASSPTGDTGELFF	TGTGCCAGCTCCCCTACAGGGGACACCGGGGAGCTGTTTTTT
TRBJ1-2	-	-	TRBV7-9	CASSLGSRGLSGYTF	TGTGCCAGCAGCTTAGGATCGCGGGGGCTAAGCGGCTACACCTTC
TRBJ2-7	few	-	TRBV28	CASSLRTYYEQYF	TGTGCCAGCAGTTTAAGAACTTACTACGAGCAGTACTTC
TRBJ2-1	few	TRBD2	TRBV4-1	CASSQGLGTSGGARNEQFF	TGCGCCAGCAGCCAAGGTCTCGGGACTAGCGGGGGGGCGAGAAATGAGCAGTTCTTC
TRBJ2-1	-	TRBD2	TRBV20-1	CSARDTRDEGRAMGEQFF	TGCAGTGCTAGAGATACCCGAGATGAGGGGAGGGCTATGGGTGAGCAGTTCTTC
TRBJ2-1	-	-	TRBV12-3/TRBV12-4	CASSLTRGYNEQFF	TGTGCCAGCAGTTTGACTAGAGGGTACAATGAGCAGTTCTTC
TRBJ2-1	-	-	TRBV7-9	CASSLQPRSIRSSYNEQFF	TGTGCCAGCAGCCTACAACCAAGATCGATAAGGAGCTCCTACAATGAGCAGTTCTTC
TRBJ2-2	-	-	TRBV20-1	CSARDYEAVPGELFF	TGCAGTGCTAGAGATTACGAGGCAGTACCTGGGGAGCTGTTTTTT
TRBJ2-1	few	TRBD1	TRBV11-1	CASSFLVWGQKGRYNEQFF	TGTGCCAGCAGCTTCTTAGTTTGGGGACAGAAAGGCCGATACAATGAGCAGTTCTTC
TRBJ2-5	many	-	TRBV7-2	CASSFGEAETQYF	TGTGCCAGCAGCTTTGGGGAGGCCGAGACCCAGTACTTC
TRBJ1-1	few	-	TRBV5-1	CASRQGPGMNTEAFF	TGCGCCAGCCGTCAGGGGCCAGGGATGAACACTGAAGCTTTCTTT